Below, one T cell receptor (beta chain) is given with its context. The entry originates in a study of shared T cell receptors in the human thymus. Looked up from germline, CDR1 is MDHEN and CDR2 is SYDVKM. CDR3 size: 14 residues. With V trimmed by 5 bases and J by 4 bases, 6 bases remained unmatched. The protocol was immunoSEQ multiplex PCR, while the TCRdb copy is restricted to in-frame clones and leaves out a portion. The sample gives about 710,000 clones, about 87% of which show up once; about 0.0094% is in the top ten. These data also featured in a second study, about human thymus T cells. As that study records: Healthy Finnish infants having corrective surgery for congenital heart defects served as donors. Resections that were taken during corrective heart surgery supplied the thymus tissue. There appeared to be biased usage of V and J genes in thymic and blood repertoires. Among unrelated individuals, related research reported thymic repertoires that overlapped highly.

The source is a boy younger than two with a congenital heart defect. The specimen sequenced was thymocytes. V and J are TRBV28 and TRBJ2-5; 8 bases fit TRBD2. DNA for the CDR3: TGTGCCAGCAGTATCGTAGCGGGATTAGAGACCCAGTACTTC. Translation gives CASSIVAGLETQYF.